Each of the 21 T cell receptor beta chains below was sequenced from the same sample in a study of spatial heterogeneity in lung cancer. TCRdb itself ran the 5' RACE reads through MiXCR, one entry per CDR3 protein. The data show 40,000 to 45,000 distinct CDR3 sequences, with roughly 13% seen just once and 50% to 60% held by the top ten. Time point denoted: sample taken at primary tumor resection. Sequencing was performed on whole RNA extracted from tumor and nontumor lung tissue, or from frozen PBMC, and the material was left unsorted. The specimen was PBMCs, collected at surgery. Receptors were obtained from a male donor with early-stage non-small cell lung cancer.

This clonotype showed up just a few times. The chain joins TRBV3-1 to TRBJ2-7, with 8 bases identical to TRBD1. This CDR3 comprises 15 residues. The germline gives CDR1 LGHDT, CDR2 YNNKEL (reference sequence). J was trimmed by 5 bases and V by 4 bases; bases with no gene match: 10. The CDR3 spells CASSLRRGRGHEQYF. For the CDR3, the DNA is TGTGCCAGCAGCCTTCGACGGGGCAGGGGGCACGAGCAGTACTTC.

This clonotype was picked up many times. This chain joins TRBV2 and TRBJ2-3; TRBD1 matches 7 bases. The CDR3 spans 15 residues. The ends lost 3 bases at V and 2 bases at J; junction bases unmatched: 5. CDR1 and CDR2 (germline): SNHLY, FYNNEI. CDR3 sequence: CASSEGDRATDTQYF. CDR3 coding DNA: TGTGCCAGCAGTGAGGGGGACAGAGCCACAGATACGCAGTATTTT.

The CDR3 region is CSVVLGKVDTQYF. The CDR3 DNA sequence: TGCAGCGTTGTTCTGGGGAAGGTGGATACGCAGTATTTT. The chain combines TRBV29-1 with TRBJ2-3, with no clear D. Germline V CDR1 and CDR2: SQVTM, ANQGSEA. Trimming removed 4 bases from V and 6 bases from J, with 14 bases in between. The CDR3 length is 13 residues.

To note about this clonotype: A junction boundary mismatches the germline segment, possibly from a read error. This chain links TRBV7-9 with TRBJ1-2, with D possibly TRBD1 on 5 matching bases. The CDR3 contains 14 residues. From germline, CDR1 is SEHNR and CDR2 FQNEAQ (reference sequence). The chain's CDR3 is CASSFQGSHYDYTF. The CDR3 bases are TGTGCCAGCAGCTTTCAGGGAAGCCATTATGACTACACCTTC.

Ten or more counts support this clonotype. V gene TRBV5-1 combines with J gene TRBJ2-1; TRBD2 matches at 9 bases. V gave up 4 bases and J gave up 8 bases; unmatched junction bases: 10. CDR1 is SGHRS, CDR2 YFSETQ, per germline. This CDR3 region has 15 residues. CDR3 amino acids: CASSLTSGPRDEQFF. DNA of the CDR3: TGCGCCAGCAGCCTAACTAGCGGGCCACGCGATGAGCAGTTCTTC.

The sample holds many counts of this clonotype. This chain uses TRBV10-3 with TRBJ1-5; 7 nucleotides line up with TRBD1. Germline V lookup: CDR1 ENHRY, CDR2 SYGVKD. The CDR3 is 14 residues long. V was pared by 6 bases and J by 6 bases, with 8 bases of the junction left unmatched. CDR3 sequence reads: CAISSQGVSQPQHF. CDR3 bases: TGTGCCATCAGCTCCCAGGGGGTAAGTCAGCCCCAGCATTTT.

In its sample, this clonotype was seen a few times. The genes are TRBV7-9 and TRBJ2-5, with 9 bases matching TRBD2. The CDR3 loop spans 13 amino acids. J was trimmed by 7 bases and V by 1 base; bases with no gene match: 1. Germline V gene data show CDR1 as SEHNR and CDR2 as FQNEAQ (reference sequence). DNA for the CDR3: TGTGCCAGCAGCTTAGGCGGGAGGGGGACCCAGTACTTC. Translation: CASSLGGRGTQYF.

This clonotype was observed a few times. The V and J genes are TRBV4-3 and TRBJ2-3; D remains unclear. The CDR3 sequence is 14 residues long. Germline CDR1 reads LGHNA; CDR2 reads YSLEER. Trimming took 1 base from V and 0 from J, leaving 5 bases between them. CDR3 coding DNA: TGCGCCAGCAGCCAAGGCGTCAGCACAGATACGCAGTATTTT. Residues: CASSQGVSTDTQYF.

V gene TRBV6-2 or TRBV6-3 combines with J gene TRBJ1-5; 7 bases fit TRBD1. The germline V gene encodes CDR1 MNHEY and CDR2 SVGEGT. The CDR3 is 16 residues long. V dropped 4 bases and J dropped 3; count of bases not matched to a gene: 9. The CDR3 DNA reads as TGTGCCAGCAGTTCCCACTTGACAGGGAACAATCAGCCCCAGCATTTT. It encodes CASSSHLTGNNQPQHF.

This clonotype appeared a few times. The CDR3 loop reads CSARASWLYGYTF. DNA for the CDR3: TGCAGTGCTAGAGCGTCTTGGCTCTATGGCTACACCTTC. This chain joins TRBV20-1 and TRBJ1-2; D gene uncertain. Germline-derived CDR1 and CDR2 are DFQATT and SNEGSKA (reference sequence). V was clipped by 1 base and J by 4 bases, with 10 bases between them. The CDR3 loop spans 13 amino acids.

The sample holds a few counts of this clonotype. The chain uses TRBV29-1 and TRBJ1-4; TRBD1 is a possible D gene (6 bases). Trimming took off 4 bases at V and 3 bases at J, with 15 bases between the two ends. This CDR3 has 15 residues. Germline CDR1 and CDR2: SQVTM and ANQGSEA. CDR3 residues: CSVGRTGQPNEKLFF. The DNA of the CDR3 is TGCAGCGTTGGTCGCACCGGACAGCCTAATGAAAAACTGTTTTTT.

Many counts were recorded for this clonotype. This chain uses TRBV30 with TRBJ1-5; no clear D. The CDR3 is 15 residues long. Germline values: CDR1 GTSNPN, CDR2 SVGIG (reference sequence). V was trimmed by 0 bases and J by 3 bases, leaving 12 bases between them. This chain's CDR3 is CAWSVGRLANQPQHF. CDR3 in DNA: TGTGCCTGGAGTGTAGGTCGCCTCGCCAATCAGCCCCAGCATTTT.

This clonotype has only a few counts. The chain employs TRBV2 and TRBJ2-3; weak D call: TRBD1 (5 bases). The CDR3 extends over 15 amino acids. V dropped 1 base and J dropped 4 bases, with 12 bases sitting between them. The germline gives CDR1 SNHLY, CDR2 FYNNEI. CDR3 nucleotides: TGTGCCAGCAGTGAAGGCAGGGTTGAAGCAGATACGCAGTATTTT. This gives the protein CASSEGRVEADTQYF.

This clonotype was seen repeatedly, ten times or more. CDR3 DNA sequence: TGCGCCAGCAGCTTCGGAGGCGACGAGCAGTACTTC. Residues: CASSFGGDEQYF. This chain connects TRBV5-1 to TRBJ2-7, with a weak D call TRBD2 (5 bases). This CDR3 contains 12 residues. Germline CDR1 SGHRS, CDR2 YFSETQ. V shed 2 bases and J shed 5 bases, with 8 bases lying between them.

The V gene is TRBV5-1, the J gene TRBJ2-1; possibly TRBD1 for D (6 bases). V was clipped by 0 bases and J by 13 bases, with 11 bases between them. The germline CDR1 and CDR2 sequences are SGHRS and YFSETQ. CDR3 length equals 12 residues. As DNA, the CDR3 is TGCGCCAGCAGCTTGGGTCAGGGGTTCCAGTTCTTC. Translation: CASSLGQGFQFF. The variable domain in full, with the rest retrieved from reference TRBV5-1 and TRBJ2-1, is KAGVTQTPRYLIKTRGQQVTLSCSPISGHRSVSWYQQTPGQGLQFLFEYFSETQRNKGNFPGRFSGRQFSNSRSEMNVSTLELGDSALYLCASSLGQGFQFFGPGTRLTVL.

This clonotype was counted only a few times. The V gene is TRBV29-1, the J gene TRBJ2-1; 7 bases line up with TRBD2. The CDR3 consists of 16 residues. Germline CDR1 and CDR2: SQVTM and ANQGSEA. The junction had 13 bases not matched to a gene; V was cut back by 3 bases and J by 5 bases. The CDR3 DNA sequence: TGCAGCGTTGATGTATATGGGAGGGCCAGCGACAATGAGCAGTTCTTC. Its protein is CSVDVYGRASDNEQFF.

The V gene is TRBV5-1, the J gene TRBJ2-5; 8 nucleotides agree with TRBD2. The J segment lost 3 bases and the V segment lost 4 bases, leaving 5 bases of the junction unmatched. From germline, CDR1 is SGHRS and CDR2 YFSETQ. The CDR3 is 14 amino acids. The CDR3 nucleotides are TGCGCCAGCAGCACGACTAGCGCGAAAGAGACCCAGTACTTC. The encoded protein is CASSTTSAKETQYF.

By frequency in the sample, this clonotype is large (0.1 to 1%). The rearrangement joins TRBV9 to TRBJ2-3; 7 positions match TRBD2. The CDR3 consists of 16 residues. Germline V lookup: CDR1 SGDLS, CDR2 YYNGEE. J lost 1 base, V lost 3 bases, and 8 bases had no gene match. The CDR3 reads CASSGPEREGTDTQYF. The CDR3 DNA sequence: TGTGCCAGCAGCGGACCTGAGCGGGAAGGCACAGATACGCAGTATTTT.

This chain joins TRBV5-4 and TRBJ1-2; maybe TRBD1 (5 bases). The V and J ends lost 0 bases and 2 bases respectively, with 5 bases between them. Germline assignment: CDR1 SGHNT and CDR2 YYREEE (reference sequence). The CDR3 has 13 residues. CDR3: CASSLEGNYGYTF. The CDR3 DNA reads as TGTGCCAGCAGCTTGGAGGGGAACTATGGCTACACCTTC.

A word on this clonotype: A much larger clone lies a single base off, so this may be a read error. The CDR3 end shows no conserved phenylalanine or tryptophan, and so a read error is likely. V is TRBV20-1 and J is TRBJ2-3, with 9 nucleotides matching TRBD2. This CDR3 is 15 amino acids long. CDR1 and CDR2 from the germline V gene are DFQATT and SNEGSKA (reference sequence). J lost 4 bases, V lost 0 bases, and 5 bases had no gene match. The CDR3 DNA reads as TGCAGTGCTAGAGATGCGGGAGGGAGCGCAGATACGCAGTATCTT. Its translation: CSARDAGGSADTQYL.

As to this clonotype: A much larger clone lies one base from this, so it may be a read error. The genes are TRBV28 and TRBJ1-2, with D unclear. Germline V lookup: CDR1 MDHEN, CDR2 SYDVKM. V shed 6 bases and J shed 4 bases, with 15 bases lying between them. This CDR3 has 14 residues. This chain's CDR3 is CASRLTLTSYGYTF. CDR3 sequence (DNA): TGTGCCAGCAGACTTACTCTGACAAGCTATGGCTACACCTTC.